The rows below give T cell receptor beta chains drawn from one sample of a study of cytomegalovirus exposure and HLA in healthy donors. Some clones are missing from TCRdb's copy, which holds only in-frame ones; the method was immunoSEQ multiplex PCR. The table shows about 190,000 clones, with roughly 77% occurring only once. The sample taken for sequencing was PBMCs. The receptors were gathered from a woman aged 30 to 39 in good health and CMV-seropositive. The CDR3 runs from the conserved cysteine through the conserved F or W. The D gene is left open where the match is weak. Rows give clone size only sometimes, using once, few, many, or a class for an expanded clone.

TRBJ2-1 | TRBD2 | TRBV7-2 | NA | TGTGCCAGCAGCTTGGTTGGTAGCGGGAGCCTTAGCTCCTACAATGAGCAGTTCTTC | CASSLVGSGSLSSYNEQFF
TRBJ1-5 | NA | TRBV4-2 | few | TGTGCCAGCAGCCAGGGAGCGGAGGCTAGCAATCAGCCCCAGCATTTT | CASSQGAEASNQPQHF
TRBJ1-2 | NA | TRBV5-6 | once | TGTGCCAGCAGCCTGGGAGGCCTAGGAGGCTACACCTTC | CASSLGGLGGYTF
TRBJ1-1 | NA | TRBV2 | few | TGTGCCAGCAGTGATGGGAGGGACACTGAAGCTTTCTTT | CASSDGRDTEAFF
TRBJ1-6 | NA | TRBV7-2 | once | TGTGCCAGCAGCTCAGGGGCCGCGAAGGGCCCCCTCCACTTT | CASSSGAAKGPLHF
TRBJ2-7 | TRBD2 | TRBV6-5 | NA | TGTGCCAGCAGTGACTTAGCGGGAGCCGGTGAGCAGTACTTC | CASSDLAGAGEQYF
TRBJ2-7 | TRBD2 | TRBV18 | NA | TGTGCCAGCTCGCCGACTAGCGCCAGCTCCTACGAGCAGTACTTC | CASSPTSASSYEQYF
TRBJ2-7 | TRBD1 | TRBV27 | NA | TGTGCCAGCAGTTCATTCGACAGGGGGTTCTTCCACGAGCAGTACTTC | CASSSFDRGFFHEQYF
TRBJ2-6 | NA | TRBV5-1 | NA | TGCGCCAGCAGCTACGACAGGACCTCTGGGGCCAACGTCCTGACTTTC | CASSYDRTSGANVLTF
TRBJ2-5 | NA | TRBV5-4 | NA | TGTGCCAGCAGCTTGAGGGCCGCGCCGGGGGAGACCCAGTACTTC | CASSLRAAPGETQYF
TRBJ2-1 | TRBD1 | TRBV7-9 | NA | TGTGCCAGCAGCTTGGGGCCAGGGGGCCTCAATGAGCAGTTCTTC | CASSLGPGGLNEQFF
TRBJ2-7 | NA | TRBV27 | NA | TGTGCCAGCAGTTTAACCGCCGGTGGGGCCCCAACCTACGAGCAGTACTTC | CASSLTAGGAPTYEQYF
TRBJ2-7 | TRBD2 | TRBV28 | NA | TGTGCCAGCAGTTTGGGACTAGCGGGAGAACGGGAGCAGTACTTC | CASSLGLAGEREQYF
TRBJ1-2 | TRBD1 | TRBV7-8 | NA | TGTGCCAGCAGCTTCTGGACAGGGGCGAACTATGGCTACACCTTC | CASSFWTGANYGYTF
TRBJ1-5 | NA | TRBV27 | NA | TGTGCCAGCAGTCCAAAACGGACCAGGGGCAATCAGCCCCAGCATTTT | CASSPKRTRGNQPQHF
TRBJ1-1 | TRBD1 | TRBV7-7 | few | TGTGCTAGCAGCACTTCGGACAGGGGGCGTACTGAAGCTTTCTTT | CASSTSDRGRTEAFF
TRBJ2-3 | TRBD2 | TRBV5-1 | NA | TGCGCCAGCAGACCCAGGGAGGGGACGGGACCCTTGCGCACAGATACGCAGTATTTT | CASRPREGTGPLRTDTQYF
TRBJ1-2 | TRBD1 | TRBV27 | NA | TGTGCCAGCAGCACAGACAGGGGTGGCTACACCTTC | CASSTDRGGYTF
TRBJ1-5 | TRBD1 | TRBV28 | NA | TGTGCCAGCAGCCTACAGGGGGGAAATCAGCCCCAGCATTTT | CASSLQGGNQPQHF
TRBJ2-7 | NA | TRBV11-2 | few | TGTGCCAGCAGCTTAAGAGAAACCTCCTACGAGCAGTACTTC | CASSLRETSYEQYF
TRBJ2-3 | TRBD1 | TRBV5-4 | once | TGTGCCAGCAGCCTGGGACAGTTCACAGATACGCAGTATTTT | CASSLGQFTDTQYF
TRBJ2-7 | TRBD1 | TRBV6-4 | few | TGTGCCAGCCAGACCCCCCGACAGGGCTCGGTGGGCGAGCAGTACTTC | CASQTPRQGSVGEQYF
TRBJ2-7 | TRBD2 | TRBV5-1 | NA | TGCGCCAGCAGCTTGGTGAGACTAGCGGGAGTTAGGTCCTACGAGCAGTACTTC | CASSLVRLAGVRSYEQYF
TRBJ2-7 | NA | TRBV15 | NA | TGTGCCACCAGCAGAGTTGCGGGACTGTCTTCCTACGAGCAGTACTTC | CATSRVAGLSSYEQYF
TRBJ1-6 | TRBD1 | TRBV6-6 | once | TGTGCCAGCACAGGGACAGACAATTCACCCCTCCACTTT | CASTGTDNSPLHF
TRBJ2-1 | TRBD2 | TRBV10-3 | NA | TGTGCCACAGGAGCGGGATCATACAATGAGCAGTTCTTC | CATGAGSYNEQFF
TRBJ2-1 | TRBD2 | TRBV6-5 | NA | TGTGCCAGCAGTTCCCCGACTAGCGGGAGAGGCAATGAGCAGTTCTTC | CASSSPTSGRGNEQFF
TRBJ1-6 | TRBD1 | TRBV28 | NA | TGTGCCAGCAGTTTATGGGGCCCGACAGGGAGTAGGTCACCCCTCCACTTT | CASSLWGPTGSRSPLHF
TRBJ2-2 | NA | TRBV19 | NA | TGTGCCAGTTCAAGACGGGGCGGGGAGCTGTTTTTT | CASSRRGGELFF
TRBJ1-1 | TRBD1 | TRBV28 | NA | TGTGCCAGCAGTCCGCCGGACAGGGAGGCTTTCTTT | CASSPPDREAFF
TRBJ2-7 | NA | TRBV11-1 | NA | TGTGCCAGCAGTTCGGACCTAGGGGGCGAGCAGTACTTC | CASSSDLGGEQYF
TRBJ1-4 | NA | TRBV23-1 | once | TGCGCCAGCAGTCACAACAGGGTCCCTAATGAAAAACTGTTTTTT | CASSHNRVPNEKLFF